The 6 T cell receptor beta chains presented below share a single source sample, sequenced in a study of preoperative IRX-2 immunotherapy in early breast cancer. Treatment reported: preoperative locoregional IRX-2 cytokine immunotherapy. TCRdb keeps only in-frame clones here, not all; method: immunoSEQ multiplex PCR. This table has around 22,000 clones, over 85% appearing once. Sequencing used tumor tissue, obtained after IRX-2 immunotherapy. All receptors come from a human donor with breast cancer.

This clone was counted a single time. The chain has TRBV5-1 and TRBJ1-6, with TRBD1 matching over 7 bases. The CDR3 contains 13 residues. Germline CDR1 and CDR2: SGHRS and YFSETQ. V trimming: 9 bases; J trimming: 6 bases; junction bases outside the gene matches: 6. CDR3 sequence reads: CATKTGSNSPLHF. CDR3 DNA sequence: TGCGCCACCAAGACAGGGAGTAATTCACCCCTCCACTTT.

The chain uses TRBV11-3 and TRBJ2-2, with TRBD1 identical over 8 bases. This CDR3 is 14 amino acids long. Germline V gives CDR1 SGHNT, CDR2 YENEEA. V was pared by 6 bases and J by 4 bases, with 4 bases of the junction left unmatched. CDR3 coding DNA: TGTGCCAGCAGGGACAGGGTGGGCACCGGGGAGCTGTTTTTT. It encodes CASRDRVGTGELFF.

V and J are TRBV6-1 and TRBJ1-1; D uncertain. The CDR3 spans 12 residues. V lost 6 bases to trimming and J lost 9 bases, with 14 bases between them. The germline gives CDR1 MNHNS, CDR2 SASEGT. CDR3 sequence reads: CASSHPPGQAFF. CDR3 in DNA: TGTGCCAGCAGCCACCCCCCAGGCCAAGCTTTCTTT.

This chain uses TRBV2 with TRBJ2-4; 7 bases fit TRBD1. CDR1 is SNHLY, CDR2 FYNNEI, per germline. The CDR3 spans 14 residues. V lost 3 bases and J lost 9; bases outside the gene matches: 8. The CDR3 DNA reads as TGTGCCAGCAGTGAGAGGCAGGGGGTCTTCATTCAGTACTTC. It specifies CASSERQGVFIQYF.

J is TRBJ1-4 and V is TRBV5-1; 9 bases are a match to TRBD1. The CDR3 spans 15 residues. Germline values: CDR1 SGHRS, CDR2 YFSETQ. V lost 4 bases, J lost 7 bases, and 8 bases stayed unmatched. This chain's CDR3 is CASSNNRGQSEKLFF. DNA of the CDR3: TGCGCCAGCAGCAACAACAGGGGGCAGAGTGAAAAACTGTTTTTT.

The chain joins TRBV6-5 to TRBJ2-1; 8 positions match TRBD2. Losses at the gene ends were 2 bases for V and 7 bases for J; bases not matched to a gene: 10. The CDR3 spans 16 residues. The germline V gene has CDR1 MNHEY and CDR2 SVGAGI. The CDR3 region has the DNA TGTGCCAGCAGTTACACTTTCGGGGGGGTGGGTAATGAGCAGTTCTTC. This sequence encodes CASSYTFGGVGNEQFF.